Listed below are T cell receptor beta chains from one sample, sequenced in a study of T cell clonotyping in hematopoietic cell transplantation. Here immunoSEQ multiplex PCR was the method, and the copy in TCRdb shows in-frame clones only, minus some. The sample yields approximately 9,000 clones, more than 80% seen once. Material: PBMCs, obtained at the time of graft-versus-host disease after allogeneic stem cell transplant. The receptor source for this set is a male patient aged 55 to 69 who had an allogeneic stem cell transplant from an unrelated donor, so the T cells may come from the graft donor. Some clones in this sample may be carry-over from other donors' samples. The CDR3 runs from the conserved cysteine through the conserved F or W. D genes are given only for firm matches. Not all rows give a size; the values are once, few, many and, for expanded clones, a class.

J: TRBJ1-1; D: NA; V: TRBV29-1; size: NA; DNA: TGCAGCGTTGAGAGGGCCCGGAACACTGAAGCTTTCTTT; CDR3: CSVERARNTEAFF
J: TRBJ1-1; D: NA; V: TRBV4-1; size: NA; DNA: TGCGCCAGCCTAGGGACGGGGGGGACTGAAGCTTTCTTT; CDR3: CASLGTGGTEAFF
J: TRBJ2-5; D: NA; V: TRBV29-1; size: NA; DNA: TGCAGCGCCTCTATGGATTTGCTACAAGAGACCCAGTACTTC; CDR3: CSASMDLLQETQYF
J: TRBJ1-5; D: NA; V: TRBV19; size: NA; DNA: TGTGCCAGTAGTACAGGTGCCGACTACTATCAGCCCCAGCATTTT; CDR3: CASSTGADYYQPQHF
J: TRBJ2-7; D: TRBD1; V: TRBV18; size: few; DNA: TGTGCCAGCTCACCTGGACAGGGGAGGAACGAGCAGTACTTC; CDR3: CASSPGQGRNEQYF
J: TRBJ2-1; D: NA; V: TRBV9; size: NA; DNA: TGTGCCAGCAGCGTAGTATTAGCTGGGGATGAGCAGTTCTTC; CDR3: CASSVVLAGDEQFF
J: TRBJ2-1; D: TRBD2; V: TRBV13; size: NA; DNA: TGTGCCAGCAGCTTATCGAGAGGTCGGGCTAGCGGGGGGCCTGAGCAGTTCTTC; CDR3: CASSLSRGRASGGPEQFF
J: TRBJ1-1; D: TRBD1; V: TRBV7-2; size: NA; DNA: TGTGCCAGCAGCGGACAGGGGGCTGAGACTGAAGCTTTCTTT; CDR3: CASSGQGAETEAFF
J: TRBJ2-1; D: TRBD1; V: TRBV2; size: NA; DNA: TGTGCCAGCAGGGTTGGGACAGGCTCCTACAATGAGCAGTTCTTC; CDR3: CASRVGTGSYNEQFF
J: TRBJ1-6; D: NA; V: TRBV10-3; size: NA; DNA: TGTGCCATCAGTGAGTCGTGGGGGCAGGCTGATTCACCCCTCCACTTT; CDR3: CAISESWGQADSPLHF
J: TRBJ2-5; D: TRBD2; V: TRBV9; size: NA; DNA: TGTGCCAGCAGCGTCGCGGGGGAGAGACAGACCCAGTACTTC; CDR3: CASSVAGERQTQYF
J: TRBJ2-4; D: TRBD1; V: TRBV7-2; size: NA; DNA: TGTGCCAGCAGCCAATCGACAGGGGGTGGCATTCAGTACTTC; CDR3: CASSQSTGGGIQYF
J: TRBJ1-3; D: NA; V: TRBV19; size: few; DNA: TGTGCCAGTAGTATAGATAGAGAAAACACCATATATTTT; CDR3: CASSIDRENTIYF
J: TRBJ2-7; D: NA; V: TRBV19; size: NA; DNA: TGTGCCAGTAGTATAGAAAGGACACGGGGCGAGCAGTACTTC; CDR3: CASSIERTRGEQYF
J: TRBJ2-6; D: NA; V: TRBV15; size: NA; DNA: TGTGCCACCAGCCCCAGGGACTCTGGGGCCAACGTCCTGACTTTC; CDR3: CATSPRDSGANVLTF
J: TRBJ1-2; D: TRBD1; V: TRBV7-2; size: NA; DNA: TGTGCCAGCAGCATTCGGACAGGTCTGGGCTACACCTTC; CDR3: CASSIRTGLGYTF
J: TRBJ2-7; D: NA; V: TRBV29-1; size: NA; DNA: TGCAGCGTGGGGGACACTTACGAGCAGTACTTC; CDR3: CSVGDTYEQYF
J: TRBJ2-7; D: TRBD2; V: TRBV2; size: medium-sized; DNA: TGTGCCAGCAGCCCGACTAGCGGGGTGGGCGAGCAGTACTTC; CDR3: CASSPTSGVGEQYF
J: TRBJ1-2; D: NA; V: TRBV7-9; size: NA; DNA: TGTGCCAGCAGCTTAGTGGCGGTCCTCTATGGCTACACCTTC; CDR3: CASSLVAVLYGYTF
J: TRBJ2-7; D: NA; V: TRBV7-2; size: NA; DNA: TGTGCCAGCAGCTTCCTTCGTGGCGAGCAGTACTTC; CDR3: CASSFLRGEQYF
J: TRBJ2-1; D: TRBD2; V: TRBV6-5; size: NA; DNA: TGTGCCAGCACTGCGGGGGGGTACAATGAGCAGTTCTTC; CDR3: CASTAGGYNEQFF
J: TRBJ2-7; D: NA; V: TRBV4-1; size: NA; DNA: TGCGCCAGCAGCCAGACCGACCTCTACGAGCAGTACTTC; CDR3: CASSQTDLYEQYF
J: TRBJ1-1; D: TRBD1; V: TRBV19; size: NA; DNA: TGTGCCAGTAATAATGCGCCCCTATACAGGGGAAACACTGAAGCTTTCTTT; CDR3: CASNNAPLYRGNTEAFF
J: TRBJ2-5; D: NA; V: TRBV6-6; size: NA; DNA: TGTGCCAGCAGTCAAACCGACTTGTCGTCCTTTAAGACCCAGTACTTC; CDR3: CASSQTDLSSFKTQYF
J: TRBJ2-7; D: TRBD2; V: TRBV2; size: NA; DNA: TGTGCCAGCACCGGCGGGGGAAGCTCCTACGAGCAGTACTTC; CDR3: CASTGGGSSYEQYF
J: TRBJ1-1; D: NA; V: TRBV5-1; size: NA; DNA: TGCGCCAGCAGCTTTAATACGGCCACTGAAGCTTTCTTT; CDR3: CASSFNTATEAFF
J: TRBJ1-3; D: NA; V: TRBV6-1; size: NA; DNA: TGTGCCGGGGGGAGTGGAAACACCATATATTTT; CDR3: CAGGSGNTIYF
J: TRBJ2-3; D: TRBD2; V: TRBV18; size: medium-sized; DNA: TGTGCCAGCTCACCACCCCGGGGGGGTGGTATAGATACGCAGTATTTT; CDR3: CASSPPRGGGIDTQYF
J: TRBJ2-6; D: NA; V: TRBV25-1; size: NA; DNA: TGTGCCAGCAGAGCGGGCGCTGGGGCCAACGTCCTGACTTTC; CDR3: CASRAGAGANVLTF
J: TRBJ2-4; D: TRBD1; V: TRBV4-3; size: NA; DNA: TGCGCCAGCAGCTCTTCTTCTCAGGGGGCGAGAGACATTCAGTACTTC; CDR3: CASSSSSQGARDIQYF
J: TRBJ1-3; D: NA; V: TRBV4-2; size: NA; DNA: TGTGCCAGCAGCCGAACCGGACAGCTCGCCTCTGGAAACACCATATATTTT; CDR3: CASSRTGQLASGNTIYF
J: TRBJ1-2; D: NA; V: TRBV29-1; size: NA; DNA: TGCAGCGCCCGACAGAATCTCTATGGCTACACCTTC; CDR3: CSARQNLYGYTF
J: TRBJ2-3; D: NA; V: TRBV27; size: once; DNA: TGTGCCAGCAGTTTAGTTAGGGGCACGGATACGCAGTATTTT; CDR3: CASSLVRGTDTQYF
J: TRBJ2-2; D: NA; V: TRBV2; size: NA; DNA: TGTGCCAGCAAATTCCAGGACATTAACGCGAACACCGGGGAGCTGTTTTTT; CDR3: CASKFQDINANTGELFF
J: TRBJ2-7; D: TRBD2; V: TRBV5-6; size: NA; DNA: TGTGCCAGCAGCCAAGGGACTAGCGGGCCCTACGAGCAGTACTTC; CDR3: CASSQGTSGPYEQYF
J: TRBJ1-1; D: TRBD1; V: TRBV7-2; size: NA; DNA: TGTGCCAGCAGCTTACAACAGGGGCTGGCGAACACTGAAGCTTTCTTT; CDR3: CASSLQQGLANTEAFF
J: TRBJ2-7; D: NA; V: TRBV28; size: NA; DNA: TGTGCCAGCATCGCGGGGCCCAACTACGAGCAGTACTTC; CDR3: CASIAGPNYEQYF
J: TRBJ1-6; D: NA; V: TRBV2; size: NA; DNA: TGTGCCAGCAGCTCGAGCTCCTATAATTCACCCCTCCACTTT; CDR3: CASSSSSYNSPLHF
J: TRBJ1-2; D: NA; V: TRBV14; size: NA; DNA: TGTGCCAGCAGCCAAAATAGAGGGTTGGATGGCTACACCTTC; CDR3: CASSQNRGLDGYTF
J: TRBJ1-6; D: NA; V: TRBV4-2; size: NA; DNA: TGTGCCAGCAGCCAAGAGGGGGGAAATTCACCCCTCCACTTT; CDR3: CASSQEGGNSPLHF
J: TRBJ1-2; D: NA; V: TRBV6-6; size: NA; DNA: TGTGCCAGCAGTTACTCCTATGGCTACACCTTC; CDR3: CASSYSYGYTF
J: TRBJ2-7; D: TRBD1; V: TRBV13; size: few; DNA: TGTGCCAGCAGCCTGACAGGGGGCTACGAGCAGTACTTC; CDR3: CASSLTGGYEQYF
J: TRBJ2-1; D: NA; V: TRBV7-2; size: NA; DNA: TGTGCCAGCAGCTCAAGCACGGCCTTGCAGTTCTTC; CDR3: CASSSSTALQFF
J: TRBJ1-1; D: NA; V: TRBV5-1; size: NA; DNA: TGCGCCAGCAGCTTGTGGCAGTCAACTGAAGCTTTCTTT; CDR3: CASSLWQSTEAFF
J: TRBJ1-1; D: TRBD1; V: TRBV10-1; size: NA; DNA: TGCGCCAGCAGTGAGCGGGACAGGGAAGGGGGAACTGAAGCTTTCTTT; CDR3: CASSERDREGGTEAFF
J: TRBJ1-1; D: NA; V: TRBV5-4; size: NA; DNA: TGTGCCAGCAGCATACAACAGGTGATGAACACTGAAGCTTTCTTT; CDR3: CASSIQQVMNTEAFF
J: TRBJ2-7; D: TRBD2; V: TRBV2; size: NA; DNA: TGTGCCAGCAAGACTAGCGGGGGCTACGAGCAGTACTTC; CDR3: CASKTSGGYEQYF
J: TRBJ1-2; D: NA; V: TRBV20-1; size: NA; DNA: TGCAGTGCTAGAGATGCTGGCTACACCTTC; CDR3: CSARDAGYTF
J: TRBJ1-5; D: NA; V: TRBV27; size: NA; DNA: TGTGCCAGCAGTATGTTAGGGGGCAATCAGCCCCAGCATTTT; CDR3: CASSMLGGNQPQHF
J: TRBJ2-5; D: NA; V: TRBV4-3; size: NA; DNA: TGCGCCAGCAGCCCAGGGACGCTAGCCGCAGAGACCCAGTACTTC; CDR3: CASSPGTLAAETQYF
J: TRBJ2-6; D: NA; V: TRBV6-5; size: NA; DNA: TGTGCCAGCAGTTACAGGGGGTTCTCTGGGGCCAACGTCCTGACTTTC; CDR3: CASSYRGFSGANVLTF
J: TRBJ1-1; D: NA; V: TRBV6-6; size: once; DNA: TGTGCCAGCAGTTTTGAAGTCGACACTGAAGCTTTCTTT; CDR3: CASSFEVDTEAFF
J: TRBJ2-1; D: NA; V: TRBV5-6; size: NA; DNA: TGTGCCAGCAGCTCAATACAGGGTATGGTTCCGTTCTTC; CDR3: CASSSIQGMVPFF
J: TRBJ2-3; D: NA; V: TRBV6-6; size: NA; DNA: TGTGCCAGCCATGACACTCCTAGCACAGATACGCAGTATTTT; CDR3: CASHDTPSTDTQYF
J: TRBJ1-5; D: TRBD1; V: TRBV6-5; size: NA; DNA: TGTGCCAGCAGCCCCGGACAGGGCTTCAGTCAGCCCCAGCATTTT; CDR3: CASSPGQGFSQPQHF
J: TRBJ2-1; D: TRBD1; V: TRBV29-1; size: once; DNA: TGCAGCGCGGCTCGGACAGGGATAGACAATGAGCAGTTCTTC; CDR3: CSAARTGIDNEQFF
J: TRBJ2-7; D: NA; V: TRBV4-1; size: NA; DNA: TGCGCCAGCAGCCAAGGTGCAGGTACAGACGAGCAGTACTTC; CDR3: CASSQGAGTDEQYF
J: TRBJ1-5; D: NA; V: TRBV21-1; size: once; DNA: TGTGCCAGCGGAAGAAGTGTACGCGGAAGCAATCAGCCCCAGCATTTT; CDR3: CASGRSVRGSNQPQHF
J: TRBJ1-1; D: NA; V: TRBV4-2; size: NA; DNA: TGTGCCAGCAGCCAAGTTTTGGCAATAGGCACTGAAGCTTTCTTT; CDR3: CASSQVLAIGTEAFF